Sequencing of this TCR beta chain was carried out in a study of long-term antiretroviral therapy in people with HIV. Study results and caveats: Collection of the blood, which took place between the mid-2000s and the late 2010s, possibly occurred under older ART regimens.

At minimum, one pre-ART and two post-ART PBMC samples were obtained from each donor. Cryopreserved PBMC numbered 1-10 million per sample before DNA extraction. At survey level, the immunoSEQ assay was run in its v3.0 version. Measured with immunoSEQ multiplex PCR; TCRdb has only the in-frame clones, and not every one. The sample consists of more than 35,000 clones, about 94% of them appearing once. Concerning this clone: The antigen remains unidentified.

The receptor was derived from a woman in her fifties or sixties with HIV. This sample comprised unsorted PBMCs, obtained 4.1 years after starting antiretroviral therapy.

The chain's CDR3 is CASSGGLAGGSTDTQYF. As DNA, the CDR3 is TGTGCCAGCAGCGGGGGACTAGCGGGGGGTAGCACAGATACGCAGTATTTT. The chain joins TRBV7-8 to TRBJ2-3; TRBD2 matches at 15 bases. The CDR3 loop spans 17 amino acids. Per the germline V gene, CDR1 is SGHVS and CDR2 is FQNEAQ. Germline trimming cut 5 bases from V and 0 bases from J; bases unmatched to any gene: 3.